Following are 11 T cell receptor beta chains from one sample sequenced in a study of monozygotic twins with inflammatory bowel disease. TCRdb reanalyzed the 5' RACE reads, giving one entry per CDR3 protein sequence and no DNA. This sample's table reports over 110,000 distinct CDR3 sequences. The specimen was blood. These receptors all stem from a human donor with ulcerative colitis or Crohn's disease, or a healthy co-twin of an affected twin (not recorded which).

CDR3 region: CAWSVVPPKLFF. The rearrangement uses TRBV30 and TRBJ1-4; TCRdb's D gene call, TRBD1, goes unchecked for lack of DNA. The germline V gene has CDR1 GTSNPN and CDR2 SVGIG (reference sequence). CDR3 size: 12 residues.

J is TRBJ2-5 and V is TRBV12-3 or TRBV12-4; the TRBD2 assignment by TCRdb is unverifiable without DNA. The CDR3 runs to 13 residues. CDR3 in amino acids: CASSPGTGVGGYF.

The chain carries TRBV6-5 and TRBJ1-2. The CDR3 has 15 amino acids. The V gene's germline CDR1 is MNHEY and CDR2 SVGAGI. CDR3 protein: CASSLKAWANYGYTF.

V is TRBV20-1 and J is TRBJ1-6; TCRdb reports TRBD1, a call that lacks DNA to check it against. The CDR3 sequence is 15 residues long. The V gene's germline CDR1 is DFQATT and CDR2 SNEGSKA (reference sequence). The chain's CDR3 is CSATRGQAFNSPLHF.

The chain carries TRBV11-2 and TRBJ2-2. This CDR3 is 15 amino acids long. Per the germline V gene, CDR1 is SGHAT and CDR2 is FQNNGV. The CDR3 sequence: CASSLEGWGTGELFF.

This CDR3 reads CSANGGNQPQHF. This sequence joins TRBV20-1 and TRBJ1-5. This CDR3 comprises 12 residues. Germline assignment: CDR1 DFQATT and CDR2 SNEGSKA (reference sequence).

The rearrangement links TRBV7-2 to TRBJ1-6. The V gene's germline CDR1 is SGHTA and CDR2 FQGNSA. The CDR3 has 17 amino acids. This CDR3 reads CASSLIGQASYNSPLHF. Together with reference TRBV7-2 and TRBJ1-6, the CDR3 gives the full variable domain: GAGVSQSPSNKVTEKGKDVELRCDPISGHTALYWYRQSLGQGLEFLIYFQGNSAPDKSGLPSDRFSAERTGGSVSTLTIQRTQQEDSAVYLCASSLIGQASYNSPLHFGNGTRLTVT.

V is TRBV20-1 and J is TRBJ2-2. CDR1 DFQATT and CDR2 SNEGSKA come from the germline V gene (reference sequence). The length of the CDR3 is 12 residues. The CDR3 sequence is CSGYANTGELFF.

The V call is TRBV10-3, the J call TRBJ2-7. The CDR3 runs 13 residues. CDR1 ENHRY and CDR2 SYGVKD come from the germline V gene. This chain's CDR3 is CAIKFDSSYEQYF.

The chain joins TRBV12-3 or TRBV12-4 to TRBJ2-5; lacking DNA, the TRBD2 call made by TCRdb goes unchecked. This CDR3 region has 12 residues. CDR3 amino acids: CASSPSSETQYF.

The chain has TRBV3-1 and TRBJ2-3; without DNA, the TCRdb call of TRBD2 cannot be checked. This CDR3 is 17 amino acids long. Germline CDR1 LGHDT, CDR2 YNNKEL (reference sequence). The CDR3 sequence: CASSQVIAGGNTDTQYF.